Reported below is one T cell receptor (beta chain). This clone was observed a single time. Its recognized antigen is unknown. No base quality values were provided; no much bigger clone lies one nucleotide off. These data originate in a study of T cells and copy number aberrations in small-cell lung cancer (dated by TCRdb to the early 2020s). Broadly, across the study: To relate T cell metrics to mutations and copy number aberrations, the same tumor regions underwent both TCR repertoire sequencing and whole-exome sequencing. Tumor TCR data existed for roughly 17 patients, while about 14 patients had TCR data covering both tumor and normal tissue. What the work shows at the level of the full study, not this receptor alone: All specimens were formalin-fixed paraffin-embedded tissue, which is known to introduce sequencing artifacts. Tumors had lower T-cell density, richness and clonality than adjacent lung tissue, though the difference in density was not significant. A small sample size, resulting from surgical resection being uncommon in small-cell lung cancer, limited the study, and the findings need validation.

The immunoSEQ hsTCRB Kit, with multiplexed V- and J-gene primers, was used to amplify TCR-beta CDR3 regions from genomic DNA. Unique DNA barcodes were added in a second PCR, and the samples were pooled together with a negative control and a positive control. Sequencing of the pooled TCR-beta libraries was performed on an Illumina MiSeq using a 150-cycle paired-end protocol. The original pipeline was this. Raw sequencing data were processed by Adaptive Biotechnologies into a report with normalized, annotated TCR-beta repertoires. T-cell density was calculated by normalizing TCR-beta templates to usable DNA, with usable DNA estimated through amplification of housekeeping genes. Richness was the count of unique rearrangements, and clonality was defined as 1 minus Pielou's evenness. The table comes from immuneACCESS by way of TCRdb, which keeps in-frame sequences with V and J called. Part of the clones is missing from these tables; in studies checked, under half for an unresolved V gene and the rest for unknown reasons. The V and J calls and clone size were taken over from that table, and D and trimming were inferred from the DNA. The sample yields several thousand clones; roughly 80% were counted once. Of the sample, 4.6% falls within the top ten clones.

Donors were patients with limited-stage small-cell lung cancer who underwent surgical resection in Hangzhou, China, between about 2008 and 2021. Every donor underwent upfront surgery with no preoperative chemotherapy or radiotherapy, and no donor received immunotherapy either before or after surgery. All 19 patients in the sequenced cohort were smokers or heavy second-hand smokers. Adjacent normal lung was collected at least 2 cm from the tumor margin and was confirmed morphologically free of malignant cells by two pathologists. The study used multi-region TCR-beta sequencing of resected limited-stage small-cell lung cancers together with tumor-adjacent lung tissue to characterize T cell repertoire heterogeneity. The AllPrep DNA/RNA FFPE Kit (Qiagen) was used to extract genomic DNA from FFPE tissue. The CDR3 numbers 14 residues from cysteine through phenylalanine. The kept DNA is CDR3 alone, 42 bases in frame from the first base. Relative to germline, V is 4 bases shorter and J is 4 bases shorter, with 13 bases between their ends. The germline V gene (reference sequence) provides CDR1 LNHDA and CDR2 SQIVND.

Specimen: normal tissue next to the tumor. The V and J segments used are TRBV19 and TRBJ1-1, with TRBD1 tentatively as D gene (5 bases match). This receptor was taken from a woman aged 45-65 years with small cell lung cancer. The DNA sequence is TGTGCCAGTAGTAGCCGGGACGGATTCACTGAAGCTTTCTTT. Protein translation: CASSSRDGFTEAFF.